A single sample gave rise to the 21 T cell receptor beta chains below, sequenced in a study of blood T cell repertoires in COVID-19. Only in-frame clones appear in the TCRdb table, and some are missing; sequencing was by immunoSEQ multiplex PCR. The top ten clones hold approximately 1.5% of a sample with 250,000 to 350,000 clones, around 84% of them seen once. What was sequenced was peripheral blood. These receptors were obtained from a human donor with COVID-19, enrolled during active disease. The donor label of this sample is uncertain.

The chain has TRBV28 and TRBJ2-7; D is undetermined. Germline V CDR1 and CDR2: MDHEN, SYDVKM. CDR3 size: 13 residues. V gave up 3 bases and J gave up 2 bases, with 8 bases separating them. This chain's CDR3 is CASSFNSPYEQYF. CDR3 coding DNA: TGTGCCAGCAGTTTTAACAGTCCCTACGAGCAGTACTTC.

This chain joins TRBV5-8 and TRBJ1-5; weak D call: TRBD1 (5 bases). V shed 0 bases and J shed 3 bases, with 10 bases lying between them. Germline CDR1 SGHTS, CDR2 YDEGEE. CDR3 length equals 15 residues. The CDR3 loop is CASSLGQRINQPQHF. The CDR3, as DNA: TGTGCCAGCAGCTTGGGACAGAGGATCAATCAGCCCCAGCATTTT.

V is TRBV5-4 and J is TRBJ2-7; tentatively, D is TRBD2 (6 bases). The CDR3 runs to 14 residues. Germline lookup yields CDR1 SGHNT and CDR2 YYREEE (reference sequence). The V gene lost 4 bases and the J gene lost 0 bases, with 11 bases spanning the gap. This CDR3 is CASSLEGFSYEQYF. The CDR3 DNA reads TGTGCCAGCAGCCTGGAGGGGTTCTCCTACGAGCAGTACTTC.

V usage is TRBV5-1 and J usage is TRBJ1-6, with D possibly TRBD1 on 5 matching bases. CDR3 length equals 15 residues. With 0 bases removed from V and 10 bases from J, the gap between germline ends came to 14 bases. From germline, CDR1 is SGHRS and CDR2 YFSETQ. The CDR3 sequence: CASSLEGREGSPLHF. The DNA of the CDR3 is TGCGCCAGCAGCTTGGAGGGCAGGGAAGGATCACCCCTCCACTTT.

For the CDR3, the DNA is TGTGCCAGTAAGGTAGCGGGGAACACAGATACGCAGTATTTT. Its protein is CASKVAGNTDTQYF. The chain employs TRBV19 and TRBJ2-3, with 8 bases lining up with TRBD2. Per germline, CDR1 LNHDA and CDR2 SQIVND (reference sequence). The CDR3 consists of 14 residues. V was clipped by 7 bases and J by 2 bases; unmatched bases: 5.

The chain joins TRBV18 to TRBJ1-5; tentatively, D is TRBD1 (6 bases). The CDR3 runs 13 residues. CDR1 is KGHSH, CDR2 LQKENI, per germline. V dropped 2 bases and J dropped 7 bases, with 9 bases sitting between them. Here the CDR3 DNA reads TGTGCCAGCTCACCAGGACAGTTGCAGCCCCAGCATTTT. It yields the protein CASSPGQLQPQHF.

The sample holds one count of this clone. CDR3 sequence (DNA): TGTGCCAGCTCACCGGGGACAGGGGGCGTCTCGGGTGAAGCTTTCTTT. Its protein is CASSPGTGGVSGEAFF. The chain carries TRBV18 and TRBJ1-1; 12 bases match TRBD1. Per germline, CDR1 KGHSH and CDR2 LQKENI. V gave up 3 bases and J gave up 7 bases; unmatched junction bases: 9. The CDR3 sequence is 16 residues long. Complete variable domain (other parts from reference TRBV18 and TRBJ1-1): NAGVMQNPRHLVRRRGQEARLRCSPMKGHSHVYWYRQLPEEGLKFMVYLQKENIIDESGMPKERFSAEFPKEGPSILRIQQVVRGDSAAYFCASSPGTGGVSGEAFFGQGTRLTVV.

The rearrangement joins TRBV30 to TRBJ1-4, with 8 positions matching TRBD1. The CDR3 has 15 amino acids. The ends lost 2 bases at V and 7 bases at J; junction bases unmatched: 9. Germline V gene data show CDR1 as GTSNPN and CDR2 as SVGIG (reference sequence). Here the CDR3 DNA reads TGTGCCTGGAGTCCGTCGGGGACAGGAGGTGAAAAACTGTTTTTT. This codes for CAWSPSGTGGEKLFF.

V and J are TRBV3-1 (or the pseudogene TRBV3-2) and TRBJ1-2; D gene uncertain. CDR1 and CDR2 (germline): LGHDT, YNNKEL (reference sequence). The germline V and J ends were trimmed by 1 base and 2 bases, with 11 bases remaining between them. The CDR3 is made up of 15 amino acids. The CDR3 DNA follows: TGTGCCAGCAGCCAAGGCCAGGCTAAGAACTATGGCTACACCTTC. It codes for CASSQGQAKNYGYTF.

The chain combines TRBV5-6 with TRBJ2-7; D may be TRBD1 (5 bases). The CDR3 runs to 15 residues. CDR1 is SGHDT, CDR2 YYEEEE, per germline. V lost 4 bases and J lost 5, with 19 bases in between. CDR3 region: CASSPTGAVSNEQYF. Here the CDR3 DNA reads TGTGCCAGCAGCCCAACTGGGGCAGTTAGCAACGAGCAGTACTTC.

V gene TRBV2 combines with J gene TRBJ1-6; 8 nucleotides match TRBD1. With 6 bases clipped from V and 7 bases from J, the junction kept 11 bases outside the gene matches. This CDR3 has 16 residues. The germline gives CDR1 SNHLY, CDR2 FYNNEI. Here the CDR3 DNA reads TGTGCCAGCAGCGCTTATCCAGGGGGCGCCAATTCACCCCTCCACTTT. Protein: CASSAYPGGANSPLHF.

The rearrangement uses TRBV11-2 and TRBJ2-7; D possibly corresponds to TRBD1 (6 bases). Trimming removed 1 base at V and 6 bases at J, with 10 bases between. This CDR3 has 13 amino acids. Germline CDR1 is SGHAT and CDR2 is FQNNGV. The CDR3 reads CASSLAVTGEQYF. Here the CDR3 DNA reads TGTGCCAGCAGCTTAGCCGTGACAGGCGAGCAGTACTTC.

This clone was seen a handful of times. At one of its ends the junction is not consistent with the germline gene, which may arise from a read error. The chain's CDR3 is CASSLPPVGAYLQVTQYF. The CDR3 DNA reads as TGCGCCAGCAGCTTACCCCCGGTGGGCGCTTACCTCCAAGTGACCCAGTACTTC. The chain uses TRBV5-1 and TRBJ2-5, with unresolved D. This CDR3 is built from 18 residues. Germline V gene data show CDR1 as SGHRS and CDR2 as YFSETQ.

This chain joins TRBV18 and TRBJ1-4; 7 bases agree with TRBD1. From germline, CDR1 is KGHSH and CDR2 LQKENI. The CDR3 spans 15 residues. The V and J ends lost 4 bases and 0 bases, in that order; junction bases with no gene match: 2. CDR3 sequence: CASSRDSATNEKLFF. CDR3 coding DNA: TGTGCCAGCTCACGGGACAGTGCAACTAATGAAAAACTGTTTTTT.

The rearrangement uses TRBV6-5 and TRBJ2-4, with 7 bases matching TRBD1. Trimming took 7 bases from V and 2 from J; bases not matched to a gene: 8. CDR1 and CDR2 from the germline V gene are MNHEY and SVGAGI. The CDR3 extends over 15 amino acids. As DNA, the CDR3 is TGTGCCAGCACCATTGACAGGGCAACCAAAAACATTCAGTACTTC. This sequence encodes CASTIDRATKNIQYF.

The V and J genes are TRBV7-2 and TRBJ1-1, with 8 positions matching TRBD1. The CDR3 loop spans 15 amino acids. The ends lost 2 bases at V and 11 bases at J; junction bases unmatched: 13. CDR1 SGHTA and CDR2 FQGNSA come from the germline V gene. The CDR3 coding sequence is TGTGCCAGCAGCTTATCGCGGGACAGGTGGCTCTCGGCTTTCTTT. This encodes CASSLSRDRWLSAFF.

V usage is TRBV19 and J usage is TRBJ1-2; D is uncertain. The germline V and J ends were trimmed by 6 bases and 4 bases, with 12 bases remaining between them. The CDR3 extends over 13 amino acids. Germline V gives CDR1 LNHDA, CDR2 SQIVND (reference sequence). CDR3 sequence reads: CASSPLSGYGYTF. In DNA, the CDR3 is TGTGCCAGTAGCCCTCTTTCCGGCTATGGCTACACCTTC.

The chain carries TRBV15 and TRBJ2-2; TRBD1 might be the D (6 bases). The germline CDR1 and CDR2 sequences are LNHNV and YYDKDF (reference sequence). Between the trimmed V and J ends, which lost 3 bases and 1 base, there was a span of 9 bases. There are 15 residues in the CDR3. CDR3 amino acids: CATSRPGQNTGELFF. CDR3 coding DNA: TGTGCCACCAGCAGGCCGGGACAGAACACCGGGGAGCTGTTTTTT.

V gene TRBV7-2 combines with J gene TRBJ2-7, with 9 positions matching TRBD2. V trimming: 3 bases; J trimming: 6 bases; junction bases outside the gene matches: 12. The germline V gene has CDR1 SGHTA and CDR2 FQGNSA. The CDR3 spans 16 residues. CDR3 nucleotide sequence: TGTGCCAGCAGCTTCTCCTTATCCAGCGGGAGGAGCGAGCAGTACTTC. Translated: CASSFSLSSGRSEQYF.

The rearrangement joins TRBV5-4 to TRBJ2-3; D uncertain. The CDR3 sequence is 15 residues long. Trimming left V 0 bases short and J 0 bases short, with 8 bases between. Germline CDR1 reads SGHNT; CDR2 reads YYREEE (reference sequence). The CDR3 nucleotides read TGTGCCAGCAGCTTGGACCAGACTAGCACAGATACGCAGTATTTT. It yields the protein CASSLDQTSTDTQYF.

The gene calls are TRBV20-1 and TRBJ1-2; D unresolved. The CDR3 totals 11 residues. The germline V gene encodes CDR1 DFQATT and CDR2 SNEGSKA (reference sequence). V lost 1 base and J 6 bases, leaving 6 bases between the germline ends. The CDR3 region has the DNA TGCAGTGCTAGAGGGCCCCATGGCTACACCTTC. This gives the protein CSARGPHGYTF.